The sequence of this T cell receptor beta chain was determined in a study of shared clonotypes between healthy human individuals. CDR1 MNHEY and CDR2 SMNVEV come from the germline V gene (reference sequence). There are 20 residues in the CDR3. V lost 1 base and J lost 0, with 19 bases in between. Produced via immunoSEQ multiplex PCR; TCRdb's table is partial and in-frame only. The data show about 2.3 million clones, around 90% seen once. This clonotype originated in a man between 18 and 29 years old in good health. Some clones in this sample may be carry-over from other donors' samples. The specimen was naive CD4+ T cells from PBMCs. The subset is: CD45RA+ positively selected. This rearrangement joins TRBV27 to TRBJ2-6; D not certain. CDR3 residues: CASSLYSIEPRSSGANVLTF. CDR3 in DNA: TGTGCCAGCAGTTTATACTCTATCGAACCCCGGAGCTCTGGGGCCAACGTCCTGACTTTC.